This is a list of T cell receptor beta chains from one sample in a study of CD8 T cells in Susac syndrome. TCRdb recomputed calls from the immunoSEQ multiplex PCR reads with MiXCR, one row per CDR3 protein. Of under 200,000 distinct CDR3 sequences in the sample, approximately 95% were seen once. Material for sequencing was CD8+ T cells from PBMCs. Every receptor here comes from a human donor with multiple sclerosis. CDR3s include the opening cysteine and the closing phenylalanine or tryptophan. D genes are given only for firm matches. A clone size is listed for some rows: how often the clone was seen (once, few, many), or a class if it is expanded.

d_call: .
clone_size: few
j_call: TRBJ2-3
v_call: TRBV9
cdr3_aa: CASSVQGRGADTQYF
cdr3_nt: TGTGCCAGCAGCGTGCAGGGGCGGGGAGCAGATACGCAGTATTTT

d_call: .
clone_size: .
j_call: TRBJ2-1
v_call: TRBV3-1
cdr3_aa: CASSLYWDNEQFF
cdr3_nt: TGTGCCAGCAGCCTTTACTGGGACAATGAGCAGTTCTTC

d_call: .
clone_size: .
j_call: TRBJ2-5
v_call: TRBV12-3/TRBV12-4
cdr3_aa: CASSRPRGGETQYF
cdr3_nt: TGTGCCAGCAGTAGACCAAGAGGGGGAGAGACCCAGTACTTC

d_call: TRBD2
clone_size: once
j_call: TRBJ2-2
v_call: TRBV5-1
cdr3_aa: CASSLRRGMNTGELFF
cdr3_nt: TGCGCCAGCAGCTTGAGGCGGGGGATGAACACCGGGGAGCTGTTTTTT

d_call: .
clone_size: .
j_call: TRBJ2-7
v_call: TRBV20-1
cdr3_aa: CSAREKSTYEQYF
cdr3_nt: TGCAGTGCTAGAGAGAAGAGTACCTACGAGCAGTACTTC

d_call: .
clone_size: .
j_call: TRBJ2-3
v_call: TRBV28
cdr3_aa: CASSPRSQYGTDTQYF
cdr3_nt: TGTGCCAGCAGTCCGAGAAGCCAGTATGGGACAGATACGCAGTATTTT

d_call: TRBD1
clone_size: .
j_call: TRBJ2-7
v_call: TRBV14
cdr3_aa: CASSQEGETGTYEQYF
cdr3_nt: TGTGCCAGCAGCCAAGAAGGCGAGACAGGGACCTACGAGCAGTACTTC

d_call: .
clone_size: .
j_call: TRBJ1-2
v_call: TRBV20-1
cdr3_aa: CSADLPTGSYGYTF
cdr3_nt: TGCAGTGCAGATCTACCCACAGGGTCCTATGGCTACACCTTC

d_call: TRBD1
clone_size: once
j_call: TRBJ1-2
v_call: TRBV29-1
cdr3_aa: CSVFDKEQGVDGYTF
cdr3_nt: TGCAGCGTCTTTGACAAGGAGCAGGGGGTAGATGGCTACACCTTC

d_call: TRBD2
clone_size: .
j_call: TRBJ2-4
v_call: TRBV5-6
cdr3_aa: CASSFLAGGYFAKNIQYF
cdr3_nt: TGTGCCAGCAGCTTCCTAGCGGGAGGGTACTTCGCCAAAAACATTCAGTACTTC

d_call: .
clone_size: .
j_call: TRBJ1-6
v_call: TRBV5-6
cdr3_aa: CASSQSSNSPLHF
cdr3_nt: TGTGCCAGCAGCCAATCCTCTAATTCACCCCTCCACTTT

d_call: .
clone_size: .
j_call: TRBJ1-4
v_call: TRBV7-9
cdr3_aa: CASSFRGKEKLFF
cdr3_nt: TGTGCCAGCAGCTTTAGGGGGAAAGAAAAACTGTTTTTT

d_call: .
clone_size: .
j_call: TRBJ1-1
v_call: TRBV29-1
cdr3_aa: CSVENGRRNTEAFF
cdr3_nt: TGCAGCGTTGAAAATGGCCGGCGGAACACTGAAGCTTTCTTT

d_call: TRBD2
clone_size: .
j_call: TRBJ2-7
v_call: TRBV20-1
cdr3_aa: CSARWAAGETYEQYF
cdr3_nt: TGCAGTGCTAGGTGGGCGGCGGGAGAAACCTACGAGCAGTACTTC

d_call: TRBD2
clone_size: few
j_call: TRBJ2-7
v_call: TRBV20-1
cdr3_aa: CSARVRTSGTYEQYF
cdr3_nt: TGCAGTGCTAGAGTCCGGACTAGCGGAACCTACGAGCAGTACTTC

d_call: .
clone_size: .
j_call: TRBJ2-6
v_call: TRBV12-3/TRBV12-4
cdr3_aa: CASSGPTRWSGANVLTF
cdr3_nt: TGTGCCAGCAGCGGACCTACCCGGTGGTCTGGGGCCAACGTCCTGACTTTC

d_call: TRBD2
clone_size: .
j_call: TRBJ2-3
v_call: TRBV7-3
cdr3_aa: CASSFGGLGDTQYF
cdr3_nt: TGTGCCAGCAGCTTCGGGGGACTAGGAGATACGCAGTATTTT

d_call: TRBD1
clone_size: few
j_call: TRBJ2-7
v_call: TRBV20-1
cdr3_aa: CSARTGQDSSYEQYF
cdr3_nt: TGCAGTGCCCGTACGGGACAGGACTCTTCCTACGAGCAGTATTTC

d_call: .
clone_size: .
j_call: TRBJ2-3
v_call: TRBV24-1
cdr3_aa: CATWDPSTDTQYF
cdr3_nt: TGTGCCACGTGGGACCCGAGCACAGATACGCAGTATTTT

d_call: .
clone_size: .
j_call: TRBJ1-5
v_call: TRBV5-1
cdr3_aa: CASSLSGFQPQHF
cdr3_nt: TGCGCCAGCAGCTTGTCGGGGTTTCAGCCCCAGCATTTT

d_call: TRBD1
clone_size: .
j_call: TRBJ1-1
v_call: TRBV29-1
cdr3_aa: CSARDRGLHTEAFF
cdr3_nt: TGCAGCGCCCGGGACAGGGGGCTCCACACTGAAGCTTTCTTT

d_call: TRBD2
clone_size: .
j_call: TRBJ2-3
v_call: TRBV6-4
cdr3_aa: CASSATSGGPDTQYF
cdr3_nt: TGTGCCAGCAGTGCCACTAGCGGGGGACCAGATACGCAGTATTTT